Sequencing of this T cell receptor (beta chain) was carried out in a study of T-cell reconstitution after alpha-beta-depleted transplantation in children. Trimming stripped 8 bases from V and 0 bases from J, with 11 bases between. The CDR3 loop spans 13 amino acids. Unique molecular identifiers were built into the TCRbeta library. One entry per CDR3 protein results from TCRdb running MiXCR on the PCR reads. This sample has about 260,000 distinct CDR3 sequences, with under 14% found just once. This clonotype appeared many times. This chain joins TRBV12-3 or TRBV12-4 and TRBJ2-7; D gene uncertain. The sample consisted of peripheral blood, taken 180 days after TCRalphabeta/CD19-depleted stem cell transplant. The sequence was collected from a male patient between 2 and 9 years old who had a stem cell transplant for chronic granulomatous disease, so the T cells may come from the graft donor. For the CDR3, the DNA is TGTGCCAGCGGGTCCGGATACTCCTACGAGCAGTACTTC. The encoded protein is CASGSGYSYEQYF.